Sequencing of this TCR beta chain was carried out in a study of T cells of healthy individuals. TCRdb analysed the 5' RACE reads with MiXCR anew, one entry per CDR3 protein. The table has over 95,000 distinct CDR3 sequences, 15% to 20% seen once. J lost 2 bases, V lost 3 bases, and 8 bases had no gene match. The CDR3 totals 17 residues. CDR1 LGHDT and CDR2 YNNKEL come from the germline V gene (reference sequence). This clonotype has a single count. The genes are TRBV3-1 and TRBJ2-3; TRBD2 matches at 10 bases. This receptor was obtained from a human donor in good health. The CDR3 DNA sequence: TGTGCCAGCAGCCAGGAACCTAGCGGGGGTTACACAGATACGCAGTATTTT. Amino acids: CASSQEPSGGYTDTQYF.